The 21 T cell receptor beta chains below come from one sample, sequenced in a study of blood T cell repertoires in COVID-19. Repertoires were generated with immunoSEQ multiplex PCR, while TCRdb's copy carries only in-frame clones and drops some. The repertoire holds some 380,000 clones, with around 91% as singletons. Sequencing input: peripheral blood. These TCRs come from a man younger than 35 with active or convalescent COVID-19.

The V and J genes are TRBV7-9 and TRBJ2-5; 7 bases fit TRBD2. The germline gives CDR1 SEHNR, CDR2 FQNEAQ (reference sequence). The CDR3 has 14 amino acids. The junction had 6 bases not matched to a gene; V was cut back by 5 bases and J by 3 bases. CDR3 DNA: TGTGCCAGCAGCCCGGAGGGAGGGAAAGAGACCCAGTACTTC. Translating it yields CASSPEGGKETQYF.

The V gene is TRBV4-3, the J gene TRBJ1-1; TRBD1 matches at 9 bases. Trimming took 0 bases from V and 7 from J; bases not matched to a gene: 6. The CDR3 has 15 residues. The germline V gene has CDR1 LGHNA and CDR2 YSLEER. CDR3 region: CASSQERTGALEAFF. For the CDR3, the DNA is TGCGCCAGCAGCCAAGAGAGGACAGGGGCCCTTGAAGCTTTCTTT.

This clone was recorded once. The chain links TRBV14 to TRBJ1-6, with TRBD1 identical over 10 bases. Trimming removed 3 bases from V and 7 bases from J; junction bases left unmatched: 3. The CDR3 runs 15 residues. CDR1 is SGHDN, CDR2 FVKESK, per germline. As DNA, the CDR3 is TGTGCCAGCAGCCATTGGGACAGGGGAAATTCACCCCTCCACTTT. This encodes CASSHWDRGNSPLHF. The complete variable domain, with remaining parts taken from reference TRBV14 and TRBJ1-6, reads EAGVTQFPSHSVIEKGQTVTLRCDPISGHDNLYWYRRVMGKEIKFLLHFVKESKQDESGMPNNRFLAERTGGTYSTLKVQPAELEDSGVYFCASSHWDRGNSPLHFGNGTRLTVT.

The chain couples TRBV4-2 to TRBJ1-5, with D perhaps TRBD1 (5 bases). Trimming stripped 0 bases from V and 0 bases from J, with 15 bases between. This CDR3 is built from 18 residues. CDR1 and CDR2 (germline): LGHNA, YNFKEQ. The CDR3 DNA is TGTGCCAGCAGCCAAGATATCCAGGGCCGATATAGCAATCAGCCCCAGCATTTT. Residues: CASSQDIQGRYSNQPQHF.

This clone was detected a few times. The sample holds other DNA sequences that translate to the same CDR3. This rearrangement joins TRBV2 to TRBJ2-3; TRBD1 matches 9 bases. V was clipped by 5 bases and J by 6 bases; unmatched bases: 9. There are 15 residues in the CDR3. The germline CDR1 and CDR2 sequences are SNHLY and FYNNEI. CDR3 bases: TGTGCCAGCAGTCCCACAGGGGGCTTCACGGATACGCAGTATTTT. As protein: CASSPTGGFTDTQYF. Combining the CDR3 with reference TRBV2 and TRBJ2-3 gives the whole variable domain EPEVTQTPSHQVTQMGQEVILRCVPISNHLYFYWYRQILGQKVEFLVSFYNNEISEKSEIFDDQFSVERPDGSNFTLKIRSTKLEDSAMYFCASSPTGGFTDTQYFGPGTRLTVL.

The CDR3 region has the DNA TGTGCCTGGAGTCTGGCCGGGGACAGGGGTTACGAGCAGTACTTC. It encodes CAWSLAGDRGYEQYF. The V call is TRBV30, the J call TRBJ2-7; 10 bases line up with TRBD1. CDR1 GTSNPN and CDR2 SVGIG come from the germline V gene (reference sequence). V lost 2 bases, J lost 4 bases, and 8 bases stayed unmatched. CDR3 length: 15 amino acids.

The V gene is TRBV5-8, the J gene TRBJ2-7; TRBD2 might be the D (5 bases). This CDR3 contains 15 residues. Germline V gives CDR1 SGHTS, CDR2 YDEGEE. V shed 1 base and J shed 2 bases, with 13 bases lying between them. DNA for the CDR3: TGTGCCAGCAGCTTGCCCCCTAGCCGCACCTACGAGCAGTACTTC. This codes for CASSLPPSRTYEQYF.

The CDR3: CASSQNTTGVGYTF. The CDR3 DNA is TGTGCCAGCAGCCAAAATACGACAGGGGTTGGCTACACCTTC. V and J are TRBV14 and TRBJ1-2; 8 positions agree with TRBD1. CDR3 length: 14 residues. V gave up 2 bases and J gave up 7 bases; unmatched junction bases: 6. The germline V gene has CDR1 SGHDN and CDR2 FVKESK.

This chain uses TRBV9 with TRBJ2-7, with 9 bases matching TRBD2. Germline V lookup: CDR1 SGDLS, CDR2 YYNGEE. Trimming removed 3 bases from V and 7 bases from J; junction bases left unmatched: 14. There are 16 residues in the CDR3. The CDR3, as DNA: TGTGCCAGCAGCGACTACCAATTAGCGGGAGCTATGGAGCAGTACTTC. It translates to CASSDYQLAGAMEQYF.

The rearrangement joins TRBV7-9 to TRBJ1-1; a possible D gene is TRBD1 (6 bases). The CDR3 loop spans 15 amino acids. Germline assignment: CDR1 SEHNR and CDR2 FQNEAQ (reference sequence). Trimming cost V 2 bases and J 6 bases, with 16 bases left between them. For the CDR3, the DNA is TGTGCCAGCAGCTTACGGGACACCGACGAATCTGAAGCTTTCTTT. Its protein product is CASSLRDTDESEAFF. The full variable domain, with the rest looked up from reference TRBV7-9 and TRBJ1-1, is DTGVSQNPRHKITKRGQNVTFRCDPISEHNRLYWYRQTLGQGPEFLTYFQNEAQLEKSRLLSDRFSAERPKGSFSTLEIQRTEQGDSAMYLCASSLRDTDESEAFFGQGTRLTVV.

The chain has TRBV28 and TRBJ2-1; 9 bases fit TRBD2. Germline CDR1 is MDHEN and CDR2 is SYDVKM. CDR3 length: 16 residues. Trimming cost V 5 bases and J 7 bases; bases outside gene matches: 12. The chain's CDR3 is CASSQAGGGARNEQFF. CDR3 DNA sequence: TGTGCCAGCAGTCAAGCGGGCGGGGGGGCTAGGAATGAGCAGTTCTTC.

J is TRBJ2-7 and V is TRBV2; D is perhaps TRBD2 (6 bases). This CDR3 contains 13 residues. The ends were cut back, 1 base at V and 7 bases at J, with 11 bases in the middle. The germline V gene encodes CDR1 SNHLY and CDR2 FYNNEI. The DNA of the CDR3 is TGTGCCAGCAGTGAAGGGGGACTGTTGGAGCAGTACTTC. Residues: CASSEGGLLEQYF. Full variable domain (outside the CDR3, taken from reference TRBV2 and TRBJ2-7): EPEVTQTPSHQVTQMGQEVILRCVPISNHLYFYWYRQILGQKVEFLVSFYNNEISEKSEIFDDQFSVERPDGSNFTLKIRSTKLEDSAMYFCASSEGGLLEQYFGPGTRLTVT.

The chain joins TRBV7-2 to TRBJ1-4; D possibly corresponds to TRBD1 (5 bases). CDR3 length: 14 amino acids. Germline V gives CDR1 SGHTA, CDR2 FQGNSA. V was pared by 3 bases and J by 7 bases, with 12 bases between. The CDR3 DNA follows: TGTGCCAGCAGCTTGAGTTTGGGGCGTGAAAAACTGTTTTTT. Its translation: CASSLSLGREKLFF.

V usage is TRBV19 and J usage is TRBJ1-2; D may be TRBD1 (5 bases). With 4 bases removed from V and 3 bases from J, the gap between germline ends came to 9 bases. This CDR3 spans 13 amino acids. The germline CDR1 and CDR2 sequences are LNHDA and SQIVND (reference sequence). The DNA for the CDR3 is TGTGCCAGTAGTAGACTGACAGACTATGGCTACACCTTC. This translates into CASSRLTDYGYTF.

This CDR3 is CASSGDRGTDTQYF. DNA of the CDR3: TGTGCCAGCAGCGGAGACAGGGGCACAGATACGCAGTATTTT. The rearrangement links TRBV9 to TRBJ2-3; the match to TRBD1 covers 7 bases. The CDR3 covers 14 residues. V gave up 3 bases and J gave up 1 base; unmatched junction bases: 2. Germline loops: CDR1 SGDLS, CDR2 YYNGEE.

The chain combines TRBV7-3 with TRBJ1-1, with a weak D call TRBD1 (5 bases). CDR3 length: 13 residues. Per germline, CDR1 SGHTA and CDR2 FQGTGA. Trimming cost V 5 bases and J 3 bases, with 10 bases left between them. CDR3 sequence reads: CASSVGQDTEAFF. CDR3 bases: TGTGCCAGCAGCGTCGGACAAGACACTGAAGCTTTCTTT.

This sequence joins TRBV9 and TRBJ2-5; 9 nucleotides match TRBD2. The CDR3 extends over 15 amino acids. V lost 1 base and J lost 2; bases outside the gene matches: 3. Germline CDR1 and CDR2: SGDLS and YYNGEE. In nucleotides, the CDR3 is TGTGCCAGCAGCGTACTAGCGGGGTGGCAAGAGACCCAGTACTTC. Translated: CASSVLAGWQETQYF.

This clone was recorded once. This chain uses TRBV4-3 with TRBJ2-2, with TRBD2 identical over 12 bases. This CDR3 comprises 20 residues. CDR1 LGHNA and CDR2 YSLEER come from the germline V gene. Trimming at V came to 1 base and at J to 0 bases, leaving 9 bases not matched to a gene. The CDR3 DNA follows: TGCGCCAGCAGCCAAGGGAGACTAGCGGGAGCAGACACGAACACCGGGGAGCTGTTTTTT. This gives the protein CASSQGRLAGADTNTGELFF.

The chain is built from TRBV28 and TRBJ1-1; no clear D gene. The germline V gene encodes CDR1 MDHEN and CDR2 SYDVKM. V lost 7 bases and J lost 6, with 15 bases in between. CDR3 size: 13 residues. The CDR3 DNA follows: TGTGCCAGCAACTCTCCGTCGTCCCCTGAAGCTTTCTTT. This encodes CASNSPSSPEAFF. The full variable domain, completed using reference TRBV28 and TRBJ1-1, is DVKVTQSSRYLVKRTGEKVFLECVQDMDHENMFWYRQDPGLGLRLIYFSYDVKMKEKGDIPEGYSVSREKKERFSLILESASTNQTSMYLCASNSPSSPEAFFGQGTRLTVV.

V usage is TRBV7-3 and J usage is TRBJ2-1; 13 nucleotides agree with TRBD2. J gave up 7 bases and V 4 bases, and 10 bases lay outside the gene matches. Germline values: CDR1 SGHTA, CDR2 FQGTGA. There are 17 residues in the CDR3. The CDR3 sequence: CASSSNHVLAGGNEQFF. The CDR3 DNA reads TGTGCCAGCAGCTCCAACCATGTACTAGCGGGGGGGAATGAGCAGTTCTTC.

The chain employs TRBV5-6 and TRBJ2-5, with a tentative D call TRBD2 (5 bases). Per the germline V gene, CDR1 is SGHDT and CDR2 is YYEEEE. CDR3 length equals 14 residues. Trimming removed 3 bases at V and 12 bases at J, with 21 bases between. As DNA, the CDR3 is TGTGCCAGCAGCTCAGGAGACTATCCACTTATCGAGTACTTC. Its translation is CASSSGDYPLIEYF.